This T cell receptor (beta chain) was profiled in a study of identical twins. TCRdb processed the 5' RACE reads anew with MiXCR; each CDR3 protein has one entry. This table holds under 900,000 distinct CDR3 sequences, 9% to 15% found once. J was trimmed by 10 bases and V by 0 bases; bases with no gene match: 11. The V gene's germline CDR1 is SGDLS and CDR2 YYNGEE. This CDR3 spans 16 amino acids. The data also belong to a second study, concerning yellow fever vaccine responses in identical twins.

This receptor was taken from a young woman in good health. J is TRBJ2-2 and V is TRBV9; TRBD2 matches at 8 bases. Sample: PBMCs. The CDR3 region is CASSVGQAGVSEELFF. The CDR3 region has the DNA TGTGCCAGCAGCGTAGGTCAAGCGGGAGTTTCCGAGGAGCTGTTTTTT.